Below, 10 T cell receptor beta chains from the same sample are listed, as sequenced in a study of cytomegalovirus exposure and HLA in healthy donors. Some clones are missing from TCRdb's copy, which holds only in-frame ones; the method was immunoSEQ multiplex PCR. The sample holds 200,000 or so clones, about 89% seen once. Specimen: PBMCs. The receptor set was obtained from a young woman in good health and CMV-seronegative.

The rearrangement links TRBV5-1 to TRBJ2-3, with D perhaps TRBD1 (6 bases). Germline values: CDR1 SGHRS, CDR2 YFSETQ. The CDR3 has 16 amino acids. Trimming removed 4 bases at V and 0 bases at J, with 15 bases between. CDR3 nucleotides: TGCGCCAGCAGCCTCCCTGGACAGCCCAGCACAGATACGCAGTATTTT. Protein sequence: CASSLPGQPSTDTQYF.

This rearrangement joins TRBV2 to TRBJ2-7; 8 bases fit TRBD1. This CDR3 has 12 residues. V lost 6 bases to trimming and J lost 2 bases; unmatched junction nucleotides: 0. The germline V gene encodes CDR1 SNHLY and CDR2 FYNNEI. The CDR3 region is CASRGQAYEQYF. The CDR3 DNA follows: TGTGCCAGCAGGGGACAGGCCTACGAGCAGTACTTC.

The chain recombines TRBV7-2 with TRBJ1-2; 9 bases fit TRBD1. The J segment lost 4 bases and the V segment lost 4 bases, leaving 4 bases of the junction unmatched. CDR1 is SGHTA, CDR2 FQGNSA, per germline. The CDR3 length is 14 residues. This CDR3 is CASSSGTGLYGYTF. The CDR3 nucleotides are TGTGCCAGCAGCTCCGGGACAGGGCTCTATGGCTACACCTTC.

The chain links TRBV12-5 to TRBJ2-7, with 11 bases fitting TRBD2. This CDR3 comprises 16 residues. The J segment lost 3 bases and the V segment lost 0 bases, leaving 4 bases of the junction unmatched. Germline values: CDR1 LGHNT, CDR2 FRNRAP. CDR3 region: CASGLVPGTSGYEQYF. The CDR3 DNA follows: TGTGCTAGTGGTTTGGTACCAGGGACTAGCGGCTACGAGCAGTACTTC.

The genes are TRBV10-3 and TRBJ1-2, with TRBD1 identical over 8 bases. The V segment lost 4 bases and the J segment 0 bases; nucleotides outside the gene matches: 7. Germline lookup yields CDR1 ENHRY and CDR2 SYGVKD. CDR3 size: 16 residues. This CDR3 reads CAISAAGGAPNYGYTF. For the CDR3, the DNA is TGTGCCATCAGTGCCGCAGGGGGCGCCCCTAACTATGGCTACACCTTC.

The V call is TRBV19, the J call TRBJ1-5, with TRBD1 matching over 8 bases. The V gene end was trimmed by 8 bases and the J gene end by 0 bases; junction bases not matched to a gene: 15. The CDR3 is 18 residues long. CDR1 is LNHDA, CDR2 SQIVND, per germline (reference sequence). For the CDR3, the DNA is TGTGCCAGTCTTTCCCTAAGGACAGGGAATTATAGCAATCAGCCCCAGCATTTT. Its protein is CASLSLRTGNYSNQPQHF.

This clone is a singleton in its sample. This sequence joins TRBV5-1 and TRBJ2-5, with D perhaps matching TRBD2 (6 bases). V was pared by 2 bases and J by 2 bases, with 7 bases between. CDR1 and CDR2 from the germline V gene are SGHRS and YFSETQ. The CDR3 has 13 residues. The CDR3 DNA is TGCGCCAGCAGCTTCGGGGGTCAAGAGACCCAGTACTTC. It codes for CASSFGGQETQYF.

The rearrangement joins TRBV9 to TRBJ1-1; D is undetermined. Germline loops: CDR1 SGDLS, CDR2 YYNGEE. Trimming stripped 3 bases from V and 0 bases from J, with 9 bases between. This CDR3 is 14 amino acids long. Here the CDR3 reads CASSEGGLNTEAFF. The DNA of the CDR3 is TGTGCCAGCAGCGAGGGAGGGCTGAACACTGAAGCTTTCTTT.

The chain employs TRBV12-1 and TRBJ1-2; no DNA check was done on the table's D call, TRBD1. TRBV12-1 is described as a pseudogene. The CDR3 spans 10 residues. The DNA of the CDR3 is TGTGCCACCCAGAACTATGGCTACACCTTC. It translates to CATQNYGYTF.

The gene calls are TRBV19 and TRBJ2-3; 9 nucleotides agree with TRBD2. From germline, CDR1 is LNHDA and CDR2 SQIVND (reference sequence). Trimming took 7 bases from V and 1 from J; bases not matched to a gene: 15. CDR3 length: 18 amino acids. The CDR3 reads CASNPKRASGAGTDTQYF. As DNA, the CDR3 is TGTGCCAGTAACCCAAAGCGGGCTAGCGGGGCCGGCACAGATACGCAGTATTTT.